Reported below is one TCR beta chain. Its antigen remains unidentified. The study profiled TCR beta VDJ and CDR3 using genomic DNA as template. TCRdb fed the reads into MiXCR, producing one record per CDR3 protein. The sample carries fewer than 200,000 distinct CDR3 sequences, roughly half recorded once. This entry comes from a study of CD8+CD57+ T cells in acquired aplastic anemia. About the study: An average of roughly 3 ug of DNA was obtained from sorted CD4+ and CD8+ cells. General study findings and limits: Patient and control CD8+ Simpson's diversity was not significantly different.

V shed 5 bases, J shed 7 bases, and the junction held 5 bases outside the gene matches. The CDR3 sequence is 14 residues long. Per germline, CDR1 LNHDA and CDR2 SQIVND (reference sequence). Patients picked for sequencing had shown CD8+CD57+ cell expansion detected by flow cytometry. Patients had not yet gotten any therapy when their blood was taken for sampling. The source is a human donor with aplastic anemia. V is TRBV19 and J is TRBJ1-4; TRBD1 matches 9 bases. Specimen: sorted CD4+, CD8+, or CD8+CD57+ T cells (not recorded which) from PBMCs. The CDR3 sequence: CASSVLGQGEKLFF. In DNA, the CDR3 is TGTGCCAGTAGTGTACTGGGACAGGGTGAAAAACTGTTTTTT.